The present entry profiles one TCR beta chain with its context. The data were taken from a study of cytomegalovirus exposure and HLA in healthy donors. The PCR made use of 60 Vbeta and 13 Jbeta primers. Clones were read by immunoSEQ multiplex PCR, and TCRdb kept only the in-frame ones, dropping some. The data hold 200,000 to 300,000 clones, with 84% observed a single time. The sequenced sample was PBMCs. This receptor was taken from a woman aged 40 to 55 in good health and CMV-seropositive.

CDR3 in DNA: TGTGCCAGTAGTACAACAGATACGCAGTATTTT. Its translation: CASSTTDTQYF. V gene TRBV19 combines with J gene TRBJ2-3; D is ambiguous. Looked up from germline, CDR1 is LNHDA and CDR2 is SQIVND (reference sequence). The CDR3 totals 11 residues. Trimming removed 4 bases from V and 3 bases from J, with 2 bases in between.